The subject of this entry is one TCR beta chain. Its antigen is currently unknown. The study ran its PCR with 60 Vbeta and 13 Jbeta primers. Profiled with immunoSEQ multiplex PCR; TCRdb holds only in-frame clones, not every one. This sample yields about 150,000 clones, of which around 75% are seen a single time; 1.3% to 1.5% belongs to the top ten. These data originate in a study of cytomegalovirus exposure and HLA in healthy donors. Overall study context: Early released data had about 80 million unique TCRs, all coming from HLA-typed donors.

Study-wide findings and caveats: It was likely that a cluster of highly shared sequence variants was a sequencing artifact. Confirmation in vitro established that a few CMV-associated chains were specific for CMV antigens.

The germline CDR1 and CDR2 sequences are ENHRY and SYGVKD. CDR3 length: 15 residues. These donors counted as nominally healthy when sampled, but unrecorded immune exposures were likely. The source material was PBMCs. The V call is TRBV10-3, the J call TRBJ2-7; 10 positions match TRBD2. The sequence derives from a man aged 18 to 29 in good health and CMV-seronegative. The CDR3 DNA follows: TGTGCTACATCCCTACTAGCGGGAAGCTCCTACGAGCAGTACTTC. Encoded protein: CATSLLAGSSYEQYF.